These 13 T cell receptor beta chains originate from one sample sequenced in a study of cytotoxic CD8 clonotypes in ibrutinib-treated CLL. The assay was immunoSEQ multiplex PCR, and TCRdb's table has in-frame clones only and misses some. The table shows about 84,000 clones, with about 86% occurring only once. Sample: PBMCs, taken before ibrutinib treatment. These receptors all come from a human donor with chronic lymphocytic leukemia.

The chain couples TRBV15 to TRBJ2-5; possible D gene TRBD2, 5 bases. Germline V gene sequence: CDR1 LNHNV, CDR2 YYDKDF (reference sequence). V was trimmed by 0 bases and J by 5 bases, leaving 7 bases between them. The CDR3 contains 13 residues. In DNA, the CDR3 is TGTGCCACCAGCAGAGATCGGGGTGAGACCCAGTACTTC. It encodes CATSRDRGETQYF.

V gene TRBV7-3 combines with J gene TRBJ2-1; 7 nucleotides agree with TRBD2. This CDR3 contains 15 residues. V lost 0 bases and J lost 4; bases outside the gene matches: 3. Germline CDR1 SGHTA, CDR2 FQGTGA. CDR3 loop: CASSLTGDYYNEQFF. CDR3 in DNA: TGTGCCAGCAGCTTAACGGGGGACTATTACAATGAGCAGTTCTTC.

The rearrangement uses TRBV5-1 and TRBJ2-1; TRBD2 might be the D (6 bases). The germline gives CDR1 SGHRS, CDR2 YFSETQ. The CDR3 is 17 amino acids. V shed 0 bases and J shed 0 bases, with 13 bases lying between them. The CDR3 DNA follows: TGCGCCAGCAGCTTGGTGGCGGGACCCGGCTCCTACAATGAGCAGTTCTTC. Translation: CASSLVAGPGSYNEQFF.

This chain joins TRBV4-3 and TRBJ2-2; 8 nucleotides align to TRBD1. The CDR3 is 15 amino acids. With 1 base clipped from V and 5 bases from J, the junction kept 3 bases outside the gene matches. Germline V lookup: CDR1 LGHNA, CDR2 YSLEER. CDR3 loop: CASSQVRQGTGELFF. The CDR3 DNA reads TGCGCCAGCAGCCAAGTCCGACAGGGGACCGGGGAGCTGTTTTTT.

The chain uses TRBV29-1 and TRBJ2-7; D may be TRBD1 or TRBD2 (5 bases each). The CDR3 sequence is 14 residues long. Germline values: CDR1 SQVTM, CDR2 ANQGSEA. V shed 7 bases and J shed 1 base, with 17 bases lying between them. The CDR3 region has the DNA TGCAGCGCCGTCTCGGGGCGCCTATCCTACGAGCAGTACTTC. Translated: CSAVSGRLSYEQYF.

This chain links TRBV19 with TRBJ1-1; D perhaps matches TRBD1 (5 bases). Germline V lookup: CDR1 LNHDA, CDR2 SQIVND (reference sequence). The CDR3 contains 14 residues. Trimming shortened V by 5 bases and J by 3 bases, and 13 bases separated the two germline ends. The CDR3 is CASSWGGFDTEAFF. The CDR3 DNA follows: TGTGCCAGTAGTTGGGGCGGCTTTGACACTGAAGCTTTCTTT.

The rearrangement links TRBV9 to TRBJ1-1; D not certain. Germline CDR1 SGDLS, CDR2 YYNGEE. Trimming took off 0 bases at V and 0 bases at J, with 9 bases between the two ends. The CDR3 runs 15 residues. CDR3 region: CASSVVLGVNTEAFF. The CDR3 DNA is TGTGCCAGCAGCGTAGTTCTCGGGGTGAACACTGAAGCTTTCTTT.

V is TRBV11-2 and J is TRBJ2-1; D is unclear. The CDR3 covers 12 residues. V dropped 1 base and J dropped 4 bases, with 2 bases sitting between them. CDR1 is SGHAT and CDR2 is FQNNGV in the germline V gene. The CDR3 loop is CASSLAYNEQFF. The CDR3 bases are TGTGCCAGCAGCTTAGCTTACAATGAGCAGTTCTTC.

The chain combines TRBV18 with TRBJ2-7, with 10 bases lining up with TRBD1. The CDR3 is 15 residues long. From germline, CDR1 is KGHSH and CDR2 LQKENI. V shed 1 base and J 6 bases; nucleotides not matched to a gene: 6. CDR3 in DNA: TGTGCCAGCTCACCACTGGGGACAGGGGTTCGCGAGCAGTACTTC. This sequence encodes CASSPLGTGVREQYF.

The chain joins TRBV7-8 to TRBJ2-7; D perhaps matches TRBD1 (6 bases). Germline values: CDR1 SGHVS, CDR2 FQNEAQ. The CDR3 totals 16 residues. V dropped 4 bases and J dropped 1 base, with 17 bases sitting between them. The DNA for the CDR3 is TGTGCCAGCAGCTGGAACAGGGAGTTTAATTCCTACGAGCAGTACTTC. Its protein is CASSWNREFNSYEQYF.

In its sample, this clone was seen once. J is TRBJ2-1 and V is TRBV5-1; 7 nucleotides line up with TRBD1. With 2 bases clipped from V and 4 bases from J, the junction kept 3 bases outside the gene matches. The CDR3 consists of 14 residues. Germline V gives CDR1 SGHRS, CDR2 YFSETQ. CDR3 sequence reads: CASSFGTAYNEQFF. The CDR3 DNA sequence: TGCGCCAGCAGCTTCGGGACAGCTTACAATGAGCAGTTCTTC.

This chain joins TRBV19 and TRBJ1-5; D unresolved. The V gene's germline CDR1 is LNHDA and CDR2 SQIVND (reference sequence). V was trimmed by 7 bases and J by 5 bases, leaving 15 bases between them. CDR3 length: 14 residues. The CDR3 bases are TGTGCCAGTAAATTTCAGGACGTAGATCAGCCCCAGCATTTT. It codes for CASKFQDVDQPQHF.

This chain connects TRBV6-5 to TRBJ2-2, with D possibly matching TRBD2 (5 bases). The germline V and J ends were trimmed by 2 bases and 6 bases, with 7 bases remaining between them. CDR1 MNHEY and CDR2 SVGAGI come from the germline V gene. This CDR3 is built from 13 residues. The CDR3 DNA reads TGTGCCAGCAGTTACACTAGTGCCGGGGAGCTGTTTTTT. It is translated as CASSYTSAGELFF.